These T cell receptor beta chains were read from a single sample in a study of blood T cell repertoires in COVID-19. This table comes from immunoSEQ multiplex PCR, and its TCRdb copy is limited to in-frame clones, with some not included. The table lists fewer than 400,000 clones, approximately 88% of them singletons, with around 4.8% in the top ten. The specimen sequenced was PBMCs or T cells enriched from blood (not recorded which). The receptors were sampled from a man between 60 and 75 years old who had recovered from COVID-19. The CDR3 runs from the conserved cysteine through the conserved F or W. A D gene is named only where the DNA matches it firmly. The size field is filled for only some rows; it gives once, few, many or a size class.

j_call clone_size d_call v_call cdr3_length cdr3_nt cdr3_aa
TRBJ2-7 NA TRBD1 TRBV29-1 12 TGCAGCGTGACAGGGGGCCTCTCTGAGCAGTACTTC CSVTGGLSEQYF
TRBJ1-4 NA TRBD1 TRBV11-2 14 TGTGCCAGCAGCTTAAGGACAGGAGATGAAAAACTGTTTTTT CASSLRTGDEKLFF
TRBJ1-4 NA TRBD1 TRBV2 14 TGTGCCAGCAGGACCGGGACAGGGAGTGAAAAACTGTTTTTT CASRTGTGSEKLFF
TRBJ2-7 NA TRBD2 TRBV28 14 TGTGCCAGCACTTTAAGCACTAGCGGCTACGAGCAGTACTTC CASTLSTSGYEQYF
TRBJ1-4 NA TRBD1 TRBV3-1/TRBV3-2 16 TGTGCCAGCAGCCAAGATATCGCAGGGGGGCGTGAAAAACTGTTTTTT CASSQDIAGGREKLFF
TRBJ2-6 NA NA TRBV2 13 TGTGCCAGCAGTGCTTCTGGGGCCAACGTCCTGACTTTC CASSASGANVLTF
TRBJ1-2 NA NA TRBV7-3 15 TGTGCCAGCAGCTCCCACCAGGGGTCACCGGGGGGCTACACCTTC CASSSHQGSPGGYTF
TRBJ1-3 NA NA TRBV6-2/TRBV6-3 16 TGTGCCAGCAGTTACCCGGGGACTCCGGCAGGAAACACCATATATTTT CASSYPGTPAGNTIYF
TRBJ2-1 NA TRBD2 TRBV24-1 17 TGTGCCACCAGTGATTCGGGACTAGCGATTATTAGTAATGAGCAGTTCTTC CATSDSGLAIISNEQFF
TRBJ2-1 NA TRBD2 TRBV3-1/TRBV3-2 15 TGTGCCAGCAGCCAAGGTGTAGCGGGAGGGGTTGAGCAGTTCTTC CASSQGVAGGVEQFF
TRBJ2-7 NA TRBD1 TRBV7-2 15 TGTGCCAGCAGCTGGATGACAGGGCCCTCCTACGAGCAGTACTTC CASSWMTGPSYEQYF
TRBJ2-1 NA NA TRBV6-5 15 TGTGCCAGCAGTCGTCAAAGCGGATCCTACAATGAGCAGTTCTTC CASSRQSGSYNEQFF
TRBJ1-1 NA NA TRBV7-9 16 TGTGCCAGCAGCTTTCTGACAGGCATTCAGGGGACTGAAGCTTTCTTT CASSFLTGIQGTEAFF
TRBJ2-1 NA TRBD1 TRBV23-1 14 TGCGCCAGCTGGCCGGGACAGGGGTGGCGGGAGCAGTTCTTC CASWPGQGWREQFF
TRBJ2-5 NA NA TRBV7-9 13 TGTGCCAGCAGCTTAGGAGGGTGGGAGACCCAGTACTTC CASSLGGWETQYF
TRBJ1-4 NA NA TRBV9 14 TGTGCCAGCAGCGTAGGCGGGATGCGTGAAAAACTGTTTTTT CASSVGGMREKLFF
TRBJ1-2 once TRBD1 TRBV6-5 13 TGTGCCGTCGGGACAGGGGGCAGTCGCGGCTACACCTTC CAVGTGGSRGYTF
TRBJ1-2 few TRBD1 TRBV9 16 TGTGCCAGCAGCGTAGTTGGACAGGGGTTCCCCTATGGCTACACCTTC CASSVVGQGFPYGYTF
TRBJ1-5 NA TRBD1 TRBV9 15 TGTGCCAGCAGCGTAGGCGGCAGGGGGGTGCAGCCCCAGCATTTT CASSVGGRGVQPQHF
TRBJ1-4 NA TRBD1 TRBV7-8 15 TGTGCCAGCAGCCCGAACAGGGGTGCTAATGAAAAACTGTTTTTT CASSPNRGANEKLFF
TRBJ1-2 few NA TRBV12-2 20 TGTGCAAGTCGCTTAAGGGTGGTTAGAGACAGGGGTGAAATGGTCTATGGCTACACCTTC CASRLRVVRDRGEMVYGYTF
TRBJ2-3 NA TRBD2 TRBV5-1 16 TGCGCCAGCAGCTTGGAGGCGGGAGGAGGCACAGATACGCAGTATTTT CASSLEAGGGTDTQYF
TRBJ2-3 NA TRBD1 TRBV15 16 TGTGCCACCAGCAGAGATTTGAGAGGGGGCCAAGATACGCAGTATTTT CATSRDLRGGQDTQYF
TRBJ1-1 NA NA TRBV7-8 14 TGTGCCAGCAGCTTACGTTTGACAGATCTTGAAGCTTTCTTT CASSLRLTDLEAFF
TRBJ2-1 NA NA TRBV5-1 16 TGCGCCAGCAGCCCCATTCCGGGACAAGCCTACAATGAGCAGTTCTTC CASSPIPGQAYNEQFF
TRBJ2-7 once TRBD1 TRBV5-1 15 TGCGCCAGCAGCTTGGCCACAGGGGTGGCCTACGAGCAGTACTTC CASSLATGVAYEQYF
TRBJ1-6 NA NA TRBV7-6 14 TGTGCCAGCAGCTTACCCAGGGGAAATTCACCCCTCCACTTT CASSLPRGNSPLHF
TRBJ1-5 NA TRBD1 TRBV28 18 TGTGCCAGCATCACAAGGGGGACAGGGTTTAATAGCAATCAGCCCCAGCATTTT CASITRGTGFNSNQPQHF
TRBJ2-1 NA TRBD2 TRBV5-1 16 TGCGCCAGCAGCTTGGAAGGACTAGGAACCGGCTATGAGCAGTTCTTC CASSLEGLGTGYEQFF
TRBJ1-2 once NA TRBV7-2 14 TGTGCCAGCAGCCCCCCCGGGATATTCTATGGCTACACCTTC CASSPPGIFYGYTF
TRBJ2-5 NA NA TRBV28 14 TGTGCCAGCAGCCTGGGGGGACCGCAAGAGACCCAGTACTTC CASSLGGPQETQYF
TRBJ1-3 NA NA TRBV3-1/TRBV3-2 18 TGTGCCAGCAGCCAAGTGGGATTTAGACAGGTGGCCGGAAACACCATATATTTT CASSQVGFRQVAGNTIYF
TRBJ2-6 NA NA TRBV27 18 TGTGCCAGCAGTGGGTGGACAGCGGTACGCTCTGGGGCCAACGTCCTGACTTTC CASSGWTAVRSGANVLTF
TRBJ2-7 NA NA TRBV5-5 13 TGTGCCAGCAGCATACTAGAAAGGAGCGAGCAGTACTTC CASSILERSEQYF
TRBJ2-7 NA TRBD2 TRBV9 16 TGTGCCAGCAGCGTAGGGGAGGGAGGGCCAAGTCACGAGCAGTACTTC CASSVGEGGPSHEQYF
TRBJ1-1 NA TRBD1 TRBV29-1 13 TGCAGCGTGAAAGGACAGGGTGTCACTGAAGCTTTCTTT CSVKGQGVTEAFF
TRBJ2-1 NA TRBD2 TRBV19 16 TGTGCCAGTAGTAGAGGAGGACTAGCGGGAGCGGGTGAGCAGTTCTTC CASSRGGLAGAGEQFF
TRBJ1-6 few TRBD1 TRBV2 13 TGTGCCAGCAGTACAGGGGCCGGTTCACCCCTCCACTTT CASSTGAGSPLHF
TRBJ1-5 once NA TRBV5-6 14 TGTGCCAGCAGCTTGGCAGGGGTCAATCAGCCCCAGCATTTT CASSLAGVNQPQHF
TRBJ1-3 NA NA TRBV19 15 TGTGCCAGTAGTCGGGCGGGAATGCAAGGAAACACCATATATTTT CASSRAGMQGNTIYF
TRBJ2-7 NA NA TRBV18 15 TGTGCCAGCTCACCGGTGGGCGGGATAGACTACGAGCAGTACTTC CASSPVGGIDYEQYF
TRBJ2-1 NA TRBD2 TRBV3-1/TRBV3-2 15 TGTGCCAGCAGCCTCTTAGCGGGAGGGAGCAATGAGCAGTTCTTC CASSLLAGGSNEQFF
TRBJ1-2 few TRBD1 TRBV6-5 13 TGTGCCAGCAGTTACGGACAGGGCCATGGCTACACCTTC CASSYGQGHGYTF
TRBJ1-1 NA TRBD1 TRBV10-3 14 TGTGCCATCAGTGAACCAGACAGGGGCACTGAAGCTTTCTTT CAISEPDRGTEAFF
TRBJ2-7 NA TRBD1 TRBV29-1 14 TGCAGCGTTATCTTGGACAGGGGGCACAACGAGCAGTACTTC CSVILDRGHNEQYF
TRBJ2-7 NA TRBD1 TRBV29-1 12 TGCAGCGCCGGGGACAGCACCTACGAGCAGTACTTC CSAGDSTYEQYF
TRBJ2-5 NA TRBD2 TRBV4-1 19 TGCGCCAGCAGCCCAAGACTAGCGGGAGTTTCAGTAGGGTTGGAGACCCAGTACTTC CASSPRLAGVSVGLETQYF
TRBJ2-7 few TRBD2 TRBV10-1 15 TGCGCCAGCAGTGAGTCCAGCGGGAGTGTCTACGAGCAGTACTTC CASSESSGSVYEQYF
TRBJ2-3 NA TRBD2 TRBV10-3 18 TGTGCCATCAGTGATACCGGGGCTAGCGGGAGGAGCACAGATACGCAGTATTTT CAISDTGASGRSTDTQYF
TRBJ2-3 NA NA TRBV12-3/TRBV12-4 12 TGTGCCAGCAGTTTGGGGCCTTATACGCAGTATTTT CASSLGPYTQYF
TRBJ2-1 NA NA TRBV6-5 12 TGTGCCAGCAACTCGGGAGCTAATGAGCAGTTCTTC CASNSGANEQFF
TRBJ2-5 NA NA TRBV12-3/TRBV12-4 13 TGTGCCAGCAGTTTGAACAGCCAAGAGACCCAGTACTTC CASSLNSQETQYF
TRBJ1-3 NA NA TRBV5-1 13 TGCGCCAGCAGCTTGGAAGGGGCGGACACCATATATTTT CASSLEGADTIYF
TRBJ2-5 NA NA TRBV7-9 14 TGTGCCAGCAGCTTAGTGCGAAGCCAAGAGACCCAGTACTTC CASSLVRSQETQYF